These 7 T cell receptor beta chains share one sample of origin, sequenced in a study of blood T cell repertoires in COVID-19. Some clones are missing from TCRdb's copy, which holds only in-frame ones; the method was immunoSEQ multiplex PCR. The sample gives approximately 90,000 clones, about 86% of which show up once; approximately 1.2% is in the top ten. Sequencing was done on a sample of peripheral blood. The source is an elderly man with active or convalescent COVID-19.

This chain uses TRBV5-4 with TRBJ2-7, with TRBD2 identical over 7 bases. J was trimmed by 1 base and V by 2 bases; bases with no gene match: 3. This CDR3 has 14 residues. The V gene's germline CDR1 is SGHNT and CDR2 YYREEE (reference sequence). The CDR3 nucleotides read TGTGCCAGCAGCTTAGGGGAGGGTTCCTACGAGCAGTACTTC. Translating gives CASSLGEGSYEQYF.

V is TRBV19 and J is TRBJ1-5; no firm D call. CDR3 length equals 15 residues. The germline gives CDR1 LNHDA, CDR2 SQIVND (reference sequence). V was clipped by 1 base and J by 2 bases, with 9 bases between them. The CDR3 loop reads CASSIGGGGNQPQHF. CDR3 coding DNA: TGTGCCAGTAGTATAGGAGGCGGTGGCAATCAGCCCCAGCATTTT. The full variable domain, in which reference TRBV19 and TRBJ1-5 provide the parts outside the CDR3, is DGGITQSPKYLFRKEGQNVTLSCEQNLNHDAMYWYRQDPGQGLRLIYYSQIVNDFQKGDIAEGYSVSREKKESFPLTVTSAQKNPTAFYLCASSIGGGGNQPQHFGDGTRLSIL.

The CDR3 protein is CASSSPPTGVFYNEQFF. In DNA, the CDR3 is TGTGCCAGCAGTTCCCCCCCGACAGGGGTTTTCTACAATGAGCAGTTCTTC. This chain links TRBV28 with TRBJ2-1, with 8 bases fitting TRBD1. The CDR3 is 17 residues long. Unmatched junction bases numbered 11, after V lost 4 bases and J lost 3 bases. The germline V gene has CDR1 MDHEN and CDR2 SYDVKM.

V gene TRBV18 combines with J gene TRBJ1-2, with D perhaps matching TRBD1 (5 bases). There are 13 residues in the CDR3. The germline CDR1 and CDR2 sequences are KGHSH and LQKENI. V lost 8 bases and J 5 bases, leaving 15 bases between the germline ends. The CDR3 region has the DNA TGTGCCAGCAGCCTTTCAGGGAATTATGGCTACACCTTC. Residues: CASSLSGNYGYTF. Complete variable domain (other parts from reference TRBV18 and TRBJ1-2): NAGVMQNPRHLVRRRGQEARLRCSPMKGHSHVYWYRQLPEEGLKFMVYLQKENIIDESGMPKERFSAEFPKEGPSILRIQQVVRGDSAAYFCASSLSGNYGYTFGSGTRLTVV.

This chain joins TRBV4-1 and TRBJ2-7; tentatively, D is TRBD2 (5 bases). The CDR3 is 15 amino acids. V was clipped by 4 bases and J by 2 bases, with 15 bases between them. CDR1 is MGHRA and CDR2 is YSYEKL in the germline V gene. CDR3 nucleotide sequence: TGCGCCAGCAGCCTAGCCGAGAAAGCGGCCTACGAGCAGTACTTC. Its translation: CASSLAEKAAYEQYF.

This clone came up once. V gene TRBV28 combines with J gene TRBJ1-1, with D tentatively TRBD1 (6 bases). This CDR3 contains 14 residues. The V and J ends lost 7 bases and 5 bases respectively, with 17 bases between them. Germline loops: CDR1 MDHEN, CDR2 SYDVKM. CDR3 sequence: CASTGPRGGTEAFF. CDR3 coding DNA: TGTGCCAGCACCGGGCCCAGGGGCGGAACTGAAGCTTTCTTT.

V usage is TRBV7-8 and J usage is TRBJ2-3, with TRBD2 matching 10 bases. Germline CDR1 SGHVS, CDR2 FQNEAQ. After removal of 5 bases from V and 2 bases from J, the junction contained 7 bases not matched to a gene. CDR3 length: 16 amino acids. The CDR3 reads CASSLTSGMVTDTQYF. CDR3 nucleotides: TGTGCCAGCAGCCTCACTAGCGGGATGGTCACAGATACGCAGTATTTT.